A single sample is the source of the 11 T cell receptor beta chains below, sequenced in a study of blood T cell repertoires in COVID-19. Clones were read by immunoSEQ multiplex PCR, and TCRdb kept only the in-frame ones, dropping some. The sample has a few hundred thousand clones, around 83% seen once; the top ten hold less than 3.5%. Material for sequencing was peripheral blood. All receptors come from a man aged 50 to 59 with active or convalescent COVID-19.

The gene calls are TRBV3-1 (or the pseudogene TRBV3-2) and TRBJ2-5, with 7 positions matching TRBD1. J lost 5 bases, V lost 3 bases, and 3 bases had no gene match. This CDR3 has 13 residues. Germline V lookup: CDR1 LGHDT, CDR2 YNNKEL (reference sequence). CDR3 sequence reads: CASSQTGLETQYF. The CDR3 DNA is TGTGCCAGCAGCCAGACAGGGTTGGAGACCCAGTACTTC.

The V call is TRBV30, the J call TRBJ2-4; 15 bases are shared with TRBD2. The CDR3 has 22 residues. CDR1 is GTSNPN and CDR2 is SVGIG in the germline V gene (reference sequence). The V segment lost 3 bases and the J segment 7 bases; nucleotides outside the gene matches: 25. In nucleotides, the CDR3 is TGTGCCTGGAGGAACGGACAGGGCCCTAGCACCGGGACTAGCGGGAGGACGAACATTCAGTACTTC. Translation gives CAWRNGQGPSTGTSGRTNIQYF.

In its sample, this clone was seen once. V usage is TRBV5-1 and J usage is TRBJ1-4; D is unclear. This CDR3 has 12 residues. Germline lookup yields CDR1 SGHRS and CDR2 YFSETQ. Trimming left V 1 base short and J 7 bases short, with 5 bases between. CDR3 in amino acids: CASSLSGEKLFF. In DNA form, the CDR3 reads TGCGCCAGCAGCTTGTCAGGTGAAAAACTGTTTTTT.

CDR3 coding DNA: TGTGCCAGCGGTCGGTTAGGAGGGCTCTCTAGCAATCAGCCCCAGCATTTT. This encodes CASGRLGGLSSNQPQHF. This chain links TRBV2 with TRBJ1-5; unclear D gene. Germline values: CDR1 SNHLY, CDR2 FYNNEI. V dropped 8 bases and J dropped 0 bases, with 20 bases sitting between them. The CDR3 totals 17 residues.

The CDR3 DNA reads TGTGCCAGCTCACCACGGACCGTGGACTTAAACACTGAAGCTTTCTTT. The encoded protein is CASSPRTVDLNTEAFF. This chain links TRBV18 with TRBJ1-1; unclear D gene. The V gene lost 1 base and the J gene lost 2 bases, with 14 bases spanning the gap. This CDR3 has 16 residues. Germline V gene data show CDR1 as KGHSH and CDR2 as LQKENI. Combining the CDR3 with reference TRBV18 and TRBJ1-1 gives the whole variable domain NAGVMQNPRHLVRRRGQEARLRCSPMKGHSHVYWYRQLPEEGLKFMVYLQKENIIDESGMPKERFSAEFPKEGPSILRIQQVVRGDSAAYFCASSPRTVDLNTEAFFGQGTRLTVV.

CDR3 bases: TGTGCCAGTAGTATAGAGGGCAGGGTCCACGAGCAGTACTTC. Translated: CASSIEGRVHEQYF. V usage is TRBV19 and J usage is TRBJ2-7, with D perhaps matching TRBD1 (5 bases). CDR3 length: 14 amino acids. V was trimmed by 0 bases and J by 5 bases, leaving 11 bases between them. Germline CDR1 and CDR2: LNHDA and SQIVND (reference sequence). The full variable domain, in which reference TRBV19 and TRBJ2-7 provide the parts outside the CDR3, is DGGITQSPKYLFRKEGQNVTLSCEQNLNHDAMYWYRQDPGQGLRLIYYSQIVNDFQKGDIAEGYSVSREKKESFPLTVTSAQKNPTAFYLCASSIEGRVHEQYFGPGTRLTVT.

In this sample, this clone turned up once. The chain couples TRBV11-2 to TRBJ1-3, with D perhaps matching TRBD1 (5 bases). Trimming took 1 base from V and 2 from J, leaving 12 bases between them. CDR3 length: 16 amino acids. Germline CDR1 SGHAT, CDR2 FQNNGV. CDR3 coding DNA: TGTGCCAGCAGCTTAGCGGGCAGGGCAACTGGAAACACCATATATTTT. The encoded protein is CASSLAGRATGNTIYF.

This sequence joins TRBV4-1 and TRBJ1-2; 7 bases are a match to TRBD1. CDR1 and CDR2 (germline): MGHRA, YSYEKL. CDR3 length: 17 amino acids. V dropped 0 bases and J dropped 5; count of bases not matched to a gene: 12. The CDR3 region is CASSQDGAQGGRYGYTF. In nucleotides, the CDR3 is TGCGCCAGCAGCCAAGATGGGGCCCAGGGGGGCAGATATGGCTACACCTTC.

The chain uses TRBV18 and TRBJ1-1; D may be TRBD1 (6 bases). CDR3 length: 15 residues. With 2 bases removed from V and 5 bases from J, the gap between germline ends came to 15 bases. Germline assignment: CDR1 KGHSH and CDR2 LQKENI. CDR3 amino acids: CASSPSLGGPTEAFF. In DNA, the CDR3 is TGTGCCAGCTCACCATCTCTCGGGGGGCCAACTGAAGCTTTCTTT.

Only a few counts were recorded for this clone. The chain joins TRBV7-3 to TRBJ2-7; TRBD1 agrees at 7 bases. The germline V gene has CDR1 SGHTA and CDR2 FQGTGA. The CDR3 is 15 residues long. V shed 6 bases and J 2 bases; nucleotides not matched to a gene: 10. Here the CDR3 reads CASSLGPGQTYEQYF. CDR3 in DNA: TGTGCCAGCAGTTTAGGCCCGGGACAGACCTACGAGCAGTACTTC.

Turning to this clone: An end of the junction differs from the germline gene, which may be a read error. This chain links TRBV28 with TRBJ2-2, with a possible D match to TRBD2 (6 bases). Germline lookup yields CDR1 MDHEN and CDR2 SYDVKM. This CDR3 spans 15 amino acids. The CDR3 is CASSFSLAKTGELFF. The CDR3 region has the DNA TGTGCCAGCAGTTTCTCTCTAGCGAAGACCGGGGAGCTGTTTTTT.